This TCR beta chain comes out of a study of cytomegalovirus exposure and HLA in healthy donors. About the research overall: Researchers found that approximately 85% of 398 genotyped donors fell within the Caucasian-associated ancestry cluster.

The germline CDR1 and CDR2 sequences are SEHNR and FQNEAQ (reference sequence). The V gene lost 4 bases and the J gene lost 0 bases, with 4 bases spanning the gap. CDR3 length: 14 amino acids. Both 60 Vbeta primers and 13 Jbeta primers went into the PCR. Study processing details: The count from a later analysis was 79 million or so unique TCR beta chains, 9.5 million to 11 million of them shared. TCRdb's table, derived via immunoSEQ multiplex PCR, lists solely in-frame clones and lacks some. That table furnishes V, J and clone size, whereas the DNA furnished D and trimming. The table has 35,000 to 45,000 clones, roughly 69% seen once; the top ten hold under 8%. General study results and limits: Later work found that TCR association rates differed between HLA loci; DRB1 had the most and HLA-C the fewest. Some highly shared sequence variants likely arose as a pipeline artifact.

As to this clone: The antigen remains undetermined.

The sample consisted of PBMCs. The chain is built from TRBV7-9 and TRBJ2-6; D not resolved. The TCR originated in a man between 25 and 39 years old in good health and CMV-seronegative. The CDR3 reads CASSWPSGANVLTF. As DNA, the CDR3 is TGTGCCAGCAGCTGGCCCTCTGGGGCCAACGTCCTGACTTTC.